The 31 T cell receptor beta chains presented below share a single source sample, sequenced in a study of shared clonotypes between healthy human individuals. The data were produced by immunoSEQ multiplex PCR, yet TCRdb's version contains in-frame clones alone and is incomplete. The sample lists some 320,000 clones, 80% to 90% occurring once. The sequenced sample was memory CD8+ T cells sorted from blood. As for subset: CD45RO+ cells pooled with CCR7-negative TemRA cells. All receptors come from a man aged 18 to 29 in good health.

The chain recombines TRBV11-2 with TRBJ2-1, with a possible D match to TRBD2 (6 bases). The CDR3 consists of 15 residues. V lost 1 base, J lost 2 bases, and 9 bases lay in between. Germline V gene sequence: CDR1 SGHAT, CDR2 FQNNGV. CDR3 region: CASSLVGGTYNEQFF. For the CDR3, the DNA is TGTGCCAGCAGCTTAGTAGGAGGGACCTACAATGAGCAGTTCTTC.

The chain has TRBV29-1 and TRBJ2-1, with a tentative D call TRBD2 (5 bases). Germline V gene sequence: CDR1 SQVTM, CDR2 ANQGSEA. V lost 3 bases and J lost 7, with 13 bases in between. This CDR3 comprises 13 residues. The CDR3 loop reads CSVDGLALNEQFF. In DNA, the CDR3 is TGCAGCGTTGATGGGCTAGCTTTAAATGAGCAGTTCTTC.

The chain recombines TRBV7-9 with TRBJ1-2, with D tentatively TRBD1 (5 bases). Trimming stripped 4 bases from V and 3 bases from J, with 21 bases between. The CDR3 sequence is 17 residues long. The germline gives CDR1 SEHNR, CDR2 FQNEAQ (reference sequence). The CDR3 bases are TGTGCCAGCAGCTCGCCCGGGACGCCAACGGTGTACTATGGCTACACCTTC. Amino acid sequence: CASSSPGTPTVYYGYTF.

A single count supports this clone. The rearrangement links TRBV29-1 to TRBJ2-3; perhaps TRBD2 as D (5 bases). V was clipped by 4 bases and J by 4 bases, with 21 bases between them. Germline loops: CDR1 SQVTM, CDR2 ANQGSEA. There are 16 residues in the CDR3. The CDR3 loop reads CSVGPGLPERADTQYF. The CDR3 region has the DNA TGCAGCGTTGGACCCGGCCTGCCCGAGAGGGCAGATACGCAGTATTTT.

The genes are TRBV9 and TRBJ1-1; D ambiguous. The CDR3 totals 13 residues. CDR1 and CDR2 (germline): SGDLS, YYNGEE. V was pared by 4 bases and J by 7 bases, with 14 bases between. This CDR3 reads CASSNQLVDEAFF. As DNA, the CDR3 is TGTGCCAGCAGCAATCAACTCGTGGATGAAGCTTTCTTT.

This clone is large. The rearrangement joins TRBV25-1 to TRBJ1-1, with a tentative D call TRBD1 (6 bases). CDR1 and CDR2 (germline): MGHDK, SYGVNS. This CDR3 has 14 amino acids. V was trimmed by 2 bases and J by 6 bases, leaving 13 bases between them. CDR3 sequence reads: CASSEMGGRAEAFF. In DNA, the CDR3 is TGTGCCAGCAGTGAAATGGGGGGGCGGGCTGAAGCTTTCTTT.

V gene TRBV5-1 combines with J gene TRBJ2-7, with D possibly matching TRBD2 (6 bases). With 3 bases removed from V and 6 bases from J, the gap between germline ends came to 25 bases. CDR3 length: 17 amino acids. From germline, CDR1 is SGHRS and CDR2 YFSETQ. The CDR3 bases are TGCGCCAGCAGCTCGGGGGTGGGAAGAAGGATCCTTCTCGAGCAGTACTTC. As protein: CASSSGVGRRILLEQYF.

The gene calls are TRBV30 and TRBJ1-1; 7 nucleotides align to TRBD1. CDR1 and CDR2 (germline): GTSNPN, SVGIG (reference sequence). The CDR3 extends over 15 amino acids. V lost 4 bases to trimming and J lost 0 bases; unmatched junction nucleotides: 8. The CDR3 loop is CAWTPSTGLNTEAFF. The CDR3 DNA is TGTGCCTGGACCCCTTCGACAGGGCTGAACACTGAAGCTTTCTTT. The complete variable domain, with remaining parts taken from reference TRBV30 and TRBJ1-1, reads SQTIHQWPATLVQPVGSPLSLECTVEGTSNPNLYWYRQAAGRGLQLLFYSVGIGQISSEVPQNLSASRPQDRQFILSSKKLLLSDSGFYLCAWTPSTGLNTEAFFGQGTRLTVV.

The chain carries TRBV5-4 and TRBJ2-1; 7 bases line up with TRBD1. Trimming took 5 bases from V and 10 from J; bases not matched to a gene: 12. Germline assignment: CDR1 SGHNT and CDR2 YYREEE (reference sequence). This CDR3 has 14 amino acids. The CDR3 reads CASREGATEWEQFF. The CDR3 DNA is TGTGCCAGCAGAGAGGGGGCTACAGAGTGGGAGCAGTTCTTC.

The chain joins TRBV5-5 to TRBJ1-2, with D possibly matching TRBD1 (5 bases). V was cut by 3 bases and J by 5 bases, with 20 bases left in between. The germline V gene encodes CDR1 SGHKS and CDR2 YYEKEE (reference sequence). The CDR3 length is 16 residues. The CDR3 is CASSSVGAEIGYGYTF. The CDR3 DNA reads TGTGCCAGCAGCTCCGTTGGGGCCGAGATCGGGTATGGCTACACCTTC.

This clone appeared a few times. The chain uses TRBV13 and TRBJ1-4, with D unclear. V lost 2 bases and J lost 6, with 16 bases in between. Germline V lookup: CDR1 PRHDT, CDR2 FYEKMQ (reference sequence). The CDR3 runs to 16 residues. The CDR3 reads CASSLRGEGYDEKLFF. CDR3 nucleotide sequence: TGTGCCAGCAGCTTACGCGGGGAAGGGTATGATGAAAAACTGTTTTTT. The full variable domain, rest sourced from reference TRBV13 and TRBJ1-4, is AAGVIQSPRHLIKEKRETATLKCYPIPRHDTVYWYQQGPGQDPQFLISFYEKMQSDKGSIPDRFSAQQFSDYHSELNMSSLELGDSALYFCASSLRGEGYDEKLFFGSGTQLSVL.

The genes are TRBV9 and TRBJ2-6; TRBD1 matches at 9 bases. Germline loops: CDR1 SGDLS, CDR2 YYNGEE. Unmatched junction bases numbered 8, after V lost 3 bases and J lost 1 base. This CDR3 contains 18 residues. CDR3 in amino acids: CASSARQGVSSGANVLTF. CDR3 nucleotides: TGTGCCAGCAGCGCCAGACAGGGGGTCTCTTCTGGGGCCAACGTCCTGACTTTC.

Many counts were recorded for this clone. The rearrangement uses TRBV5-1 and TRBJ2-3; no reliable D call. This CDR3 is 11 amino acids long. V dropped 1 base and J dropped 6 bases, with 3 bases sitting between them. The germline gives CDR1 SGHRS, CDR2 YFSETQ. The CDR3 loop reads CASSLSDTQYF. The CDR3 DNA follows: TGCGCCAGCAGCTTGAGTGATACGCAGTATTTT.

In this sample, this clone turned up many times. The J gene is TRBJ2-3, the V gene TRBV5-1, with 12 bases aligning to TRBD2. With 5 bases clipped from V and 3 bases from J, the junction kept 7 bases outside the gene matches. The germline gives CDR1 SGHRS, CDR2 YFSETQ. The CDR3 spans 16 residues. In nucleotides, the CDR3 is TGCGCCAGCAGACTAGCGGGGGGTGAGAAGACAGATACGCAGTATTTT. It is translated as CASRLAGGEKTDTQYF.

The V and J genes are TRBV9 and TRBJ2-2; D might be TRBD2 (5 bases). The CDR3 extends over 14 amino acids. Deletions cut 3 bases from V and 9 bases from J, with 15 bases between. Germline-derived CDR1 and CDR2 are SGDLS and YYNGEE. This CDR3 reads CASSEDSSSRELFF. The CDR3 bases are TGTGCCAGCAGCGAGGACTCGTCGAGTAGGGAGCTGTTTTTT.

The chain joins TRBV10-3 to TRBJ2-1; D may correspond to TRBD1 or TRBD2 (6 bases each). The germline gives CDR1 ENHRY, CDR2 SYGVKD. The CDR3 length is 16 residues. The V end lost 2 bases, the J end lost 5 bases, and 16 bases lay between the germline ends. CDR3 in DNA: TGTGCCATCAGTGAGCTGGGGGCCGGAGGGAACAATGAGCAGTTCTTC. It codes for CAISELGAGGNNEQFF.

The chain joins TRBV7-3 to TRBJ2-4, with 7 positions matching TRBD1. With V trimmed by 5 bases and J by 0 bases, 19 bases remained unmatched. The length of the CDR3 is 20 residues. From germline, CDR1 is SGHTA and CDR2 FQGTGA. CDR3 region: CASSPSPDRVGPGAKNIQYF. CDR3 DNA sequence: TGTGCCAGCAGCCCCTCACCTGACAGGGTCGGTCCCGGAGCCAAAAACATTCAGTACTTC.

This clone showed up just a few times. V and J are TRBV27 and TRBJ1-2; D gene unclear. Germline CDR1 is MNHEY and CDR2 is SMNVEV (reference sequence). The V end was cut by 6 bases, the J end by 1 base, with 9 bases between. The length of the CDR3 is 13 residues. CDR3 DNA sequence: TGTGCCAGCAGCCCGACAAGTAACTATGGCTACACCTTC. As protein: CASSPTSNYGYTF.

The chain employs TRBV2 and TRBJ1-6, with D possibly TRBD1 on 5 matching bases. Between the trimmed V and J ends, which lost 7 bases and 13 bases, there was a span of 17 bases. The CDR3 is made up of 13 amino acids. Germline V gene lookup returns CDR1 SNHLY and CDR2 FYNNEI. The CDR3 bases are TGTGCCAGCACCCGCAGGGCCGAAGTCCCCCTCCACTTT. Encoded protein: CASTRRAEVPLHF. Full variable domain (rest looked up from reference TRBV2 and TRBJ1-6): EPEVTQTPSHQVTQMGQEVILRCVPISNHLYFYWYRQILGQKVEFLVSFYNNEISEKSEIFDDQFSVERPDGSNFTLKIRSTKLEDSAMYFCASTRRAEVPLHFGNGTRLTVT.

The V gene is TRBV27, the J gene TRBJ1-2; a weak D match, TRBD1 (5 bases). Trimming left V 5 bases short and J 4 bases short, with 17 bases between. The CDR3 loop spans 15 amino acids. Germline lookup yields CDR1 MNHEY and CDR2 SMNVEV (reference sequence). CDR3 in amino acids: CASSPFEGQPYGYTF. The DNA of the CDR3 is TGTGCCAGCAGTCCATTCGAAGGACAACCCTATGGCTACACCTTC.

The rearrangement uses TRBV5-1 and TRBJ2-6; D is unresolved. The CDR3 covers 15 residues. The germline V gene has CDR1 SGHRS and CDR2 YFSETQ. The V end was cut by 7 bases, the J end by 1 base, with 12 bases between. The CDR3 bases are TGCGCCAGCCTGAGCCCGGAGTCTGGGGCCAACGTCCTGACTTTC. Its translation is CASLSPESGANVLTF.

The chain links TRBV4-1 to TRBJ2-7; D not resolved. Germline CDR1 reads MGHRA; CDR2 reads YSYEKL. The V and J ends lost 0 bases and 0 bases respectively, with 9 bases between them. The CDR3 loop spans 15 amino acids. As DNA, the CDR3 is TGCGCCAGCAGCCAAGAAGCTGCTAGCTCCTACGAGCAGTACTTC. The encoded protein is CASSQEAASSYEQYF.

The chain links TRBV4-3 to TRBJ2-1, with 15 positions matching TRBD2. Germline-derived CDR1 and CDR2 are LGHNA and YSLEER. The CDR3 loop spans 18 amino acids. V trimming: 4 bases; J trimming: 0 bases; junction bases outside the gene matches: 4. The CDR3 bases are TGCGCCAGCAGCCCAGGACTAGCGGGAGGGCTCTCCTACAATGAGCAGTTCTTC. The encoded protein is CASSPGLAGGLSYNEQFF.

The rearrangement uses TRBV10-3 and TRBJ2-5; D may match TRBD1 or TRBD2 (6 bases each). The CDR3 extends over 14 amino acids. V dropped 0 bases and J dropped 5 bases, with 10 bases sitting between them. From germline, CDR1 is ENHRY and CDR2 SYGVKD. The CDR3 DNA reads TGTGCCATCAGTGAGTCGGGGGGCCTGGAGACCCAGTACTTC. Amino acid sequence: CAISESGGLETQYF.

This clone has only one observation. The chain combines TRBV19 with TRBJ2-4; perhaps TRBD2 as D (6 bases). Germline V gene sequence: CDR1 LNHDA, CDR2 SQIVND (reference sequence). The CDR3 sequence is 16 residues long. Deletions cut 9 bases from V and 0 bases from J, with 18 bases between. The CDR3 sequence: CASSDGTLVAKNIQYF. The CDR3, as DNA: TGTGCCAGCTCGGACGGGACTTTAGTAGCCAAAAACATTCAGTACTTC.

This clone was found a few times. The J gene is TRBJ1-4, the V gene TRBV10-3; possibly TRBD1 for D (6 bases). The CDR3 contains 14 residues. V was trimmed by 2 bases and J by 7 bases, leaving 11 bases between them. CDR1 ENHRY and CDR2 SYGVKD come from the germline V gene. The CDR3 DNA sequence: TGTGCCATCAGTGAGGGGGGCGAGGTTGAAAAACTGTTTTTT. Protein product: CAISEGGEVEKLFF.

J is TRBJ1-4 and V is TRBV28; possible D gene TRBD1, 5 bases. Germline V gives CDR1 MDHEN, CDR2 SYDVKM. The V gene lost 5 bases and the J gene lost 5 bases, with 15 bases spanning the gap. The CDR3 contains 15 residues. The CDR3 sequence is CASSLMDWGNEKLFF. The CDR3 coding sequence is TGTGCCAGCAGTCTTATGGATTGGGGGAATGAAAAACTGTTTTTT.

CDR3 DNA: TGTGCCAGCAGTTCGAGACTAGCGGGGGGTTTATACGAGCAGTACTTC. It is translated as CASSSRLAGGLYEQYF. This chain links TRBV6-5 with TRBJ2-7; 13 nucleotides match TRBD2. Germline-derived CDR1 and CDR2 are MNHEY and SVGAGI. After removal of 4 bases from V and 4 bases from J, the junction contained 7 bases not matched to a gene. This CDR3 is built from 16 residues.

The V call is TRBV11-2, the J call TRBJ2-5; no clear D. Germline CDR1 reads SGHAT; CDR2 reads FQNNGV. This CDR3 has 12 amino acids. The germline V and J ends were trimmed by 3 bases and 5 bases, with 7 bases remaining between them. Here the CDR3 DNA reads TGTGCCAGCAGCTTGGACCCCGAGACCCAGTACTTC. It encodes CASSLDPETQYF.

The sample holds many counts of this clone. J is TRBJ2-2 and V is TRBV30; 12 bases agree with TRBD2. This CDR3 has 15 residues. Germline CDR1 GTSNPN, CDR2 SVGIG (reference sequence). V lost 0 bases, J lost 6 bases, and 2 bases stayed unmatched. The CDR3 is CAWSVLAGGPGELFF. The CDR3 DNA reads as TGTGCCTGGAGTGTACTAGCGGGAGGACCCGGGGAGCTGTTTTTT.

V is TRBV10-3 and J is TRBJ2-7; 12 bases match TRBD1. The V gene end was trimmed by 6 bases and the J gene end by 6 bases; junction bases not matched to a gene: 9. Per the germline V gene, CDR1 is ENHRY and CDR2 is SYGVKD. This CDR3 contains 15 residues. The CDR3 sequence: CAIRAPGQGASEQYF. DNA of the CDR3: TGTGCCATCAGAGCACCGGGACAGGGGGCCAGCGAGCAGTACTTC.